This TCR beta chain was recorded in a study of T cells expressing NK-cell markers. The wider study: Sorted CD3+CD56-NKG2C+, CD3+CD56+NKG2C- and CD3+CD56+NKG2C+ T cells were the source of the TCR beta repertoires. The study sequenced eight donors, seven HCMV-seropositive and one seronegative.

UMI-tagged 5'RACE template switching yielded the TCR beta cDNA. TCRdb reanalyzed the 5' RACE reads and collapses them to one entry per CDR3 protein, without DNA. The sample totals a few hundred thousand distinct CDR3 sequences; its top ten clones hold around 4%. The CDR3 extends over 15 amino acids. The germline gives CDR1 DFQATT, CDR2 SNEGSKA (reference sequence). As concerns this clonotype: Its specificity is unknown.

General study points: A range of about 1.0-8% of CD8+ T cells consisted of dominant NKG2C+ clonotypes in several donors.

This chain joins TRBV20-1 and TRBJ1-4; as DNA is missing, the TRBD1 call by TCRdb cannot be tested. The clonotype was recovered from a man aged 18 to 30 in good health. The sample taken for sequencing was blood T cells: a sorted CD56 or NKG2C T cell subset, CD4+ or CD8+ T cells, or bulk PBMC T cells (not recorded which). The CDR3 region is CSASAGTGAGEKLFF.